The next 10 T cell receptor beta chains were all read from a single sample in a study of blood T cells in healthy people across ages. PCR was performed a second time for roughly 6 to 12 cycles using a sample-barcoded 5' primer and a J-beta primer mix. Using its own MiXCR run on the 5' RACE reads, TCRdb lists one record per CDR3 protein. The sample has 1.5 million to 2 million distinct CDR3 sequences; about 50% are singletons. Sequences were obtained from blood. The receptors come from a woman between 40 and 55 years old in good health.

The rearrangement links TRBV21-1 to TRBJ1-2; the table assigns TRBD1, which was not confirmed against the DNA. TRBV21-1 counts as a pseudogene. This CDR3 has 16 residues. The CDR3 spells CASSKARRDRYYGYTF. CDR3 DNA sequence: TGTGCCAGCAGCAAAGCGCGCAGGGACCGATACTATGGCTACACCTTC.

There are a few counts of this clonotype. The chain has TRBV7-2 and TRBJ2-1; the match to TRBD2 covers 7 bases. The CDR3 totals 15 residues. Germline V gene lookup returns CDR1 SGHTA and CDR2 FQGNSA. V dropped 3 bases and J dropped 3; count of bases not matched to a gene: 5. The CDR3 DNA sequence: TGTGCCAGCAGCTTTGCGGCTAGCGGCTACAATGAGCAGTTCTTC. Its translation is CASSFAASGYNEQFF.

The rearrangement joins TRBV7-2 to TRBJ1-2; TRBD1 is a possible D gene (5 bases). This CDR3 is built from 15 residues. Germline CDR1 reads SGHTA; CDR2 reads FQGNSA. With 1 base removed from V and 5 bases from J, the gap between germline ends came to 14 bases. The CDR3 DNA sequence: TGTGCCAGCAGCTTAGGTCCAGGGAGGAGGTATGGCTACACCTTC. It encodes CASSLGPGRRYGYTF.

In its sample, this clonotype was seen many times. This chain joins TRBV12-3 or TRBV12-4 and TRBJ2-5; no clear D. CDR3 length: 11 residues. Trimming removed 9 bases from V and 5 bases from J, with 10 bases in between. CDR3 sequence: CASSGLETQYF. The CDR3, as DNA: TGTGCCAGTTCGGGTTTGGAGACCCAGTACTTC.

This chain uses TRBV6-5 with TRBJ1-1; D is uncertain. V dropped 4 bases and J dropped 2 bases, with 11 bases sitting between them. Germline CDR1 reads MNHEY; CDR2 reads SVGAGI. The CDR3 consists of 14 residues. The CDR3: CASSSRAPNTEAFF. CDR3 DNA: TGTGCCAGCAGTTCCCGGGCGCCTAACACTGAAGCTTTCTTT.

This clonotype was seen only a few times. V gene TRBV29-1 combines with J gene TRBJ1-4; no reliable D call. With 1 base removed from V and 6 bases from J, the gap between germline ends came to 6 bases. There are 12 residues in the CDR3. Germline V lookup: CDR1 SQVTM, CDR2 ANQGSEA. The CDR3 DNA follows: TGCAGCGTTGAAGGAGGGCATGAAAAACTGTTTTTT. Its protein product is CSVEGGHEKLFF.

This clonotype showed up many times. The chain recombines TRBV6-5 with TRBJ1-2; D is undetermined. Trimming removed 2 bases at V and 9 bases at J, with 7 bases between. Germline V lookup: CDR1 MNHEY, CDR2 SVGAGI. The CDR3 extends over 11 amino acids. Written as DNA, the CDR3 is TGTGCCAGCAGTTACAAGGGTAGCTACACCTTC. Amino acids: CASSYKGSYTF.

This chain uses TRBV20-1 with TRBJ2-7; 16 bases line up with TRBD2. Germline V lookup: CDR1 DFQATT, CDR2 SNEGSKA (reference sequence). This CDR3 contains 20 residues. V lost 4 bases and J lost 7; bases outside the gene matches: 22. CDR3 in DNA: TGCAGTGCTACCCATTCCGGGACTAGCGGGGGGGACCGTTTCTACGATGAGCAGTACTTC. Its protein product is CSATHSGTSGGDRFYDEQYF.

The rearrangement links TRBV20-1 to TRBJ2-1; TRBD1 or TRBD2 may be the D gene (5 bases each). The CDR3 totals 15 residues. Germline assignment: CDR1 DFQATT and CDR2 SNEGSKA (reference sequence). Trimming left V 6 bases short and J 12 bases short, with 27 bases between. CDR3 amino acids: CSAPHSGTASYGQFF. The CDR3 DNA sequence: TGCAGTGCACCTCATTCCGGGACGGCGTCCTACGGGCAGTTCTTC.

The count of this clonotype is one. The genes are TRBV12-3 or TRBV12-4 and TRBJ2-7; no definite D call. Trimming pared 4 bases from V and 3 bases from J, leaving 13 bases between. The CDR3 runs 14 residues. This CDR3 is CASSSTRRRYEQYF. Written as DNA, the CDR3 is TGTGCCAGCAGTTCCACACGCAGACGCTACGAGCAGTACTTC.